Below are 15 T cell receptor beta chains sequenced from a single sample in a study of T cells expressing NK-cell markers. One entry per CDR3 protein, without DNA, is what TCRdb gives after re-calling the 5' RACE reads. The specimen's table records under 500,000 distinct CDR3 sequences. The source material was blood T cells: a sorted CD56 or NKG2C T cell subset, CD4+ or CD8+ T cells, or bulk PBMC T cells (not recorded which). These receptors were collected from a woman aged 18 to 75 in good health.

The chain is built from TRBV19 and TRBJ2-1; checking the TCRdb D call of TRBD1 is not possible without DNA. The germline CDR1 and CDR2 sequences are LNHDA and SQIVND (reference sequence). The CDR3 length is 16 residues. CDR3: CASRPGQISSYNEQFF. The complete variable domain, with remaining parts taken from reference TRBV19 and TRBJ2-1, reads DGGITQSPKYLFRKEGQNVTLSCEQNLNHDAMYWYRQDPGQGLRLIYYSQIVNDFQKGDIAEGYSVSREKKESFPLTVTSAQKNPTAFYLCASRPGQISSYNEQFFGPGTRLTVL.

The chain employs TRBV4-3 and TRBJ1-5; TCRdb selects TRBD1, and the lack of DNA leaves this call unchecked. The CDR3 has 16 amino acids. Germline V gives CDR1 LGHNA, CDR2 YSLEER. CDR3 in amino acids: CASSQDFGGSNQPQHF.

The chain links TRBV7-9 to TRBJ2-1. The CDR3 is 15 amino acids. CDR1 SEHNR and CDR2 FQNEAQ come from the germline V gene (reference sequence). The CDR3 is CASSPQGSSYNEQFF.

The chain has TRBV9 and TRBJ1-6; there is no DNA to check the TCRdb D call of TRBD1. The CDR3 spans 14 residues. The germline V gene encodes CDR1 SGDLS and CDR2 YYNGEE. CDR3 in amino acids: CASSRQGTNSPLHF. Full variable domain (remainder filled in from reference TRBV9 and TRBJ1-6): DSGVTQTPKHLITATGQRVTLRCSPRSGDLSVYWYQQSLDQGLQFLIQYYNGEERAKGNILERFSAQQFPDLHSELNLSSLELGDSALYFCASSRQGTNSPLHFGNGTRLTVT.

The chain has TRBV29-1 and TRBJ1-5; TCRdb names TRBD1, which stays unverified in the absence of DNA. This CDR3 spans 14 amino acids. Germline assignment: CDR1 SQVTM and CDR2 ANQGSEA. The CDR3 reads CSVEYKGRTQPQHF. The full variable domain, completed using reference TRBV29-1 and TRBJ1-5, is SAVISQKPSRDICQRGTSLTIQCQVDSQVTMMFWYRQQPGQSLTLIATANQGSEATYESGFVIDKFPISRPNLTFSTLTVSNMSPEDSSIYLCSVEYKGRTQPQHFGDGTRLSIL.

J is TRBJ1-1 and V is TRBV19; TCRdb names TRBD1, which stays unverified in the absence of DNA. The length of the CDR3 is 13 residues. Germline CDR1 is LNHDA and CDR2 is SQIVND (reference sequence). The CDR3 reads CASTQGASTEAFF.

This chain joins TRBV6-1 and TRBJ2-4; TCRdb reports TRBD1, a call that lacks DNA to check it against. Germline CDR1 is MNHNS and CDR2 is SASEGT. This CDR3 contains 17 residues. This CDR3 is CASSPLSVPVAKNIQYF.

The rearrangement uses TRBV9 and TRBJ1-2. Per germline, CDR1 SGDLS and CDR2 YYNGEE. This CDR3 has 12 residues. The CDR3 protein is CASSASSYGYTF.

V is TRBV11-2 and J is TRBJ1-1. The length of the CDR3 is 13 residues. The germline V gene has CDR1 SGHAT and CDR2 FQNNGV. CDR3 residues: CASSLMVDVRAFF. The whole variable domain, remainder taken from reference TRBV11-2 and TRBJ1-1, is EAGVAQSPRYKIIEKRQSVAFWCNPISGHATLYWYQQILGQGPKLLIQFQNNGVVDDSQLPKDRFSAERLKGVDSTLKIQPAKLEDSAVYLCASSLMVDVRAFFGQGTRLTVV.

V and J are TRBV27 and TRBJ1-2; TCRdb names TRBD1, which stays unverified in the absence of DNA. Germline loops: CDR1 MNHEY, CDR2 SMNVEV (reference sequence). The CDR3 length is 15 residues. CDR3: CASSSGGQGNYGYTF.

The V gene is TRBV20-1, the J gene TRBJ2-5; TCRdb picks TRBD2, but there is no DNA to check that call. Germline V gene lookup returns CDR1 DFQATT and CDR2 SNEGSKA (reference sequence). The CDR3 loop spans 14 amino acids. The CDR3 sequence: CSAPGLAGDATQYF.

CDR3 protein: CASSPGGIPYGYTF. The chain is built from TRBV9 and TRBJ1-2; TCRdb names TRBD1, which stays unverified in the absence of DNA. CDR1 SGDLS and CDR2 YYNGEE come from the germline V gene. CDR3 length equals 14 residues. The whole variable domain, filled in from reference TRBV9 and TRBJ1-2, reads DSGVTQTPKHLITATGQRVTLRCSPRSGDLSVYWYQQSLDQGLQFLIQYYNGEERAKGNILERFSAQQFPDLHSELNLSSLELGDSALYFCASSPGGIPYGYTFGSGTRLTVV.

The genes are TRBV15 and TRBJ2-2. The CDR3 has 13 residues. CDR1 is LNHNV and CDR2 is YYDKDF in the germline V gene (reference sequence). This CDR3 reads CATSIGWAGELFF.

This chain connects TRBV15 to TRBJ2-3; TCRdb selects TRBD1, and the lack of DNA leaves this call unchecked. The CDR3 extends over 16 amino acids. Germline CDR1 is LNHNV and CDR2 is YYDKDF (reference sequence). Here the CDR3 reads CATSKVGTVSTDTQYF.

The V call is TRBV7-9, the J call TRBJ2-5. The CDR3 is 17 residues long. Germline CDR1 and CDR2: SEHNR and FQNEAQ (reference sequence). This CDR3 reads CASSLESGSGPQETQYF.